This T cell receptor (beta chain) derives from a study of CD8+CD57+ T cells in acquired aplastic anemia. Points from the study as a whole: Patients showed no significant difference from controls in CD8+ Simpson's diversity.

Flow cytometry had shown expanded CD8+CD57+ cells in the patients chosen for sequencing. Sampling of blood occurred while the patients had still received no therapy. The CDR3 is 15 amino acids. The germline V gene has CDR1 SGDLS and CDR2 YYNGEE. Trimming removed 0 bases at V and 1 base at J, with 10 bases between. CDR3 and TCR beta VDJ profiling relied on a genomic DNA template. TCRdb analysed the reads with MiXCR anew, one entry per CDR3 protein. The sample consists of under 350,000 distinct CDR3 sequences, about 50% of them appearing once. Note on this clonotype: The target antigen is unknown.

The rearrangement joins TRBV9 to TRBJ1-1; no reliable D call. This receptor was obtained from a human donor with aplastic anemia. Material: sorted CD4+, CD8+, or CD8+CD57+ T cells (not recorded which) from PBMCs. The CDR3 region is CASSVDGAGNTEAFF. DNA of the CDR3: TGTGCCAGCAGCGTAGACGGAGCCGGGAACACTGAAGCTTTCTTT. Filled out from reference TRBV9 and TRBJ1-1, the complete variable domain reads DSGVTQTPKHLITATGQRVTLRCSPRSGDLSVYWYQQSLDQGLQFLIQYYNGEERAKGNILERFSAQQFPDLHSELNLSSLELGDSALYFCASSVDGAGNTEAFFGQGTRLTVV.